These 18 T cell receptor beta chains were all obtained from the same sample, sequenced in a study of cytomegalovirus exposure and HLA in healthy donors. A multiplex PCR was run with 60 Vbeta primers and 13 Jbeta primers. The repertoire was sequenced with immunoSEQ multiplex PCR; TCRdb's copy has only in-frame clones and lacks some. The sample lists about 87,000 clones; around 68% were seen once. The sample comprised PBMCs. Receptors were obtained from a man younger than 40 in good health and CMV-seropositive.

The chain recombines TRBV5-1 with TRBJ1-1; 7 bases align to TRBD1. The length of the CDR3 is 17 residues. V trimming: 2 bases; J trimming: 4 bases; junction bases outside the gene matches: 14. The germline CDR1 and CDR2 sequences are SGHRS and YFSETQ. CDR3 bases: TGCGCCAGCAGCTTTTACTCCCAGGGGGAACTCCTCACTGAAGCTTTCTTT. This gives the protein CASSFYSQGELLTEAFF.

CDR3 sequence (DNA): TGTGCCATCAGTGGGCCGGGACAGGGGAAAGGCGAGCAGTACTTC. Amino acids: CAISGPGQGKGEQYF. The chain joins TRBV10-3 to TRBJ2-7; TRBD1 aligns across 10 bases. V lost 4 bases, J lost 6 bases, and 9 bases stayed unmatched. Germline loops: CDR1 ENHRY, CDR2 SYGVKD. This CDR3 is built from 15 residues.

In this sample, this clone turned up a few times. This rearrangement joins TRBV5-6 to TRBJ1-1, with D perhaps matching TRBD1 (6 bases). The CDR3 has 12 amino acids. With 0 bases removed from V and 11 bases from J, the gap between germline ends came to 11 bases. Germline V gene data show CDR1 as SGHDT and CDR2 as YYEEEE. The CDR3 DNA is TGTGCCAGCAGCTTGGTAACGGGGGGCGCTTTCTTT. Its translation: CASSLVTGGAFF. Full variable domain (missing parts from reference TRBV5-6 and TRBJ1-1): DAGVTQSPTHLIKTRGQQVTLRCSPKSGHDTVSWYQQALGQGPQFIFQYYEEEERQRGNFPDRFSGHQFPNYSSELNVNALLLGDSALYLCASSLVTGGAFFGQGTRLTVV.

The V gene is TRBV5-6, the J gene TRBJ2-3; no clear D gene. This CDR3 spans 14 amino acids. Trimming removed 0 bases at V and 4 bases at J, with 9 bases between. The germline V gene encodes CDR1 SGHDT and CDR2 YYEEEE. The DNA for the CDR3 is TGTGCCAGCAGCTTGGCCGGTGCCTCAGATACGCAGTATTTT. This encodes CASSLAGASDTQYF.

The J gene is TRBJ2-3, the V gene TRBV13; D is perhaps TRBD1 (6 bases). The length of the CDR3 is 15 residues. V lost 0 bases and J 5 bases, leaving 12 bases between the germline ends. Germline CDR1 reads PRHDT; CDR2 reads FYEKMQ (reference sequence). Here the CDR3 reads CASSLGRGLRDTQYF. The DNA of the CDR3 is TGTGCCAGCAGCTTAGGAAGGGGGTTACGAGATACGCAGTATTTT.

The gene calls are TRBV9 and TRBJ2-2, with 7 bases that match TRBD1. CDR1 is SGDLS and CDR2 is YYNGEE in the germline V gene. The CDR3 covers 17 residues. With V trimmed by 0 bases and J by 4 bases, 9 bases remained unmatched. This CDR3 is CASSVDVGGYSTGELFF. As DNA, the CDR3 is TGTGCCAGCAGCGTAGATGTAGGGGGCTATAGCACCGGGGAGCTGTTTTTT. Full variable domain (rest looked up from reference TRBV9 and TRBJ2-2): DSGVTQTPKHLITATGQRVTLRCSPRSGDLSVYWYQQSLDQGLQFLIQYYNGEERAKGNILERFSAQQFPDLHSELNLSSLELGDSALYFCASSVDVGGYSTGELFFGEGSRLTVL.

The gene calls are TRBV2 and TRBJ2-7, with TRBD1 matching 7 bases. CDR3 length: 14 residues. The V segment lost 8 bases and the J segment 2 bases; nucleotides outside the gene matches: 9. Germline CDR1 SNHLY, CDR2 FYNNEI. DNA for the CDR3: TGTGCCAGCGAACGGACAGGTCTTACCTACGAGCAGTACTTC. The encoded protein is CASERTGLTYEQYF.

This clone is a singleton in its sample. DNA of the CDR3: TGTGCCAGTAGTCTCCCGGGACAGCTCTTGAACTATGGCTACACCTTC. Translated: CASSLPGQLLNYGYTF. The rearrangement links TRBV19 to TRBJ1-2; TRBD1 agrees at 7 bases. CDR1 and CDR2 from the germline V gene are LNHDA and SQIVND (reference sequence). The CDR3 length is 16 residues. V was pared by 5 bases and J by 2 bases, with 11 bases of the junction left unmatched.

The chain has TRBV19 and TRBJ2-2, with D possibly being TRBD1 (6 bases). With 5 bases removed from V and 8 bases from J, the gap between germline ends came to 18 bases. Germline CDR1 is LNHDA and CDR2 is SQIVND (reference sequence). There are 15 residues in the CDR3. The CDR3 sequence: CASSARRGSSGELFF. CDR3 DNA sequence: TGTGCCAGTAGTGCCCGCAGGGGAAGCTCGGGGGAGCTGTTTTTT. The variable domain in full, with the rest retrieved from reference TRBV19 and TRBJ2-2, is DGGITQSPKYLFRKEGQNVTLSCEQNLNHDAMYWYRQDPGQGLRLIYYSQIVNDFQKGDIAEGYSVSREKKESFPLTVTSAQKNPTAFYLCASSARRGSSGELFFGEGSRLTVL.

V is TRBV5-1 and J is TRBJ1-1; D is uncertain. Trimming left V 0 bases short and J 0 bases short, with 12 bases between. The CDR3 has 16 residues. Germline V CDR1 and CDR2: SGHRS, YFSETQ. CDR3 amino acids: CASSLDGSVMNTEAFF. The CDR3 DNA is TGCGCCAGCAGCTTGGACGGGAGTGTAATGAACACTGAAGCTTTCTTT.

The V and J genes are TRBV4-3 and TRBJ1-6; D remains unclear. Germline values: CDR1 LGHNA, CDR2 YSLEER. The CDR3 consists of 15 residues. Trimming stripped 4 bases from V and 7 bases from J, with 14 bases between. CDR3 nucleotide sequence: TGCGCCAGCAGCCTCGAACGAGGGATGAATTCACCCCTCCACTTT. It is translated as CASSLERGMNSPLHF.

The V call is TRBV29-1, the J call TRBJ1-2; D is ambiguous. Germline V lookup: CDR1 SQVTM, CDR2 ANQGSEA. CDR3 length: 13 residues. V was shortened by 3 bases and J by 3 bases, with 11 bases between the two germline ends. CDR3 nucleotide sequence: TGCAGCGTTGATCCTGCGGCGGACTATGGCTACACCTTC. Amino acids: CSVDPAADYGYTF.

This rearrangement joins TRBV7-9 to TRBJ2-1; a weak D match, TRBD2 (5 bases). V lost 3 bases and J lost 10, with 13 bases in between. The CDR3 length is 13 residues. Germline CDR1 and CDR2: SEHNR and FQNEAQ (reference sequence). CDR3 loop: CASSLSRSGEQFF. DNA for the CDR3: TGTGCCAGCAGCTTGTCTCGAAGCGGAGAGCAGTTCTTC.

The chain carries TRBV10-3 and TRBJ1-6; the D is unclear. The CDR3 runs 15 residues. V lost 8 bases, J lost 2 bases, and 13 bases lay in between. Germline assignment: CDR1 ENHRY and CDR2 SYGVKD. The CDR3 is CAIGEGDAYNSPLHF. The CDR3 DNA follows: TGTGCCATCGGAGAGGGTGACGCCTATAATTCACCCCTCCACTTT.

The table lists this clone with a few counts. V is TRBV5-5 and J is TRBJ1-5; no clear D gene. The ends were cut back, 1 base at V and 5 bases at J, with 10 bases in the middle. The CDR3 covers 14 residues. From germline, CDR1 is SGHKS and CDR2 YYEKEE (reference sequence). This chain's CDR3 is CASSLIPEDQPQHF. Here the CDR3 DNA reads TGTGCCAGCAGCTTGATTCCGGAGGATCAGCCCCAGCATTTT.

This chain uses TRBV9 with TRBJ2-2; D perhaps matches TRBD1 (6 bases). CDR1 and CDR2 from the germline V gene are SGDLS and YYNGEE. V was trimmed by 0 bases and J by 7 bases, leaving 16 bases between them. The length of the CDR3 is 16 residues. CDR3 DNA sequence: TGTGCCAGCAGCGTAGGAGTCGGGACACGGCACGGGGAGCTGTTTTTT. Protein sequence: CASSVGVGTRHGELFF.

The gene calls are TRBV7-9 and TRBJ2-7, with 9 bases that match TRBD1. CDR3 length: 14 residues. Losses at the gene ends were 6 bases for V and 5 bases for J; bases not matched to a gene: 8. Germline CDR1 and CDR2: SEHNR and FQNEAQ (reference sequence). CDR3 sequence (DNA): TGTGCCAGCAGGCCACCGGGACAGGGTAACGAGCAGTACTTC. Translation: CASRPPGQGNEQYF.

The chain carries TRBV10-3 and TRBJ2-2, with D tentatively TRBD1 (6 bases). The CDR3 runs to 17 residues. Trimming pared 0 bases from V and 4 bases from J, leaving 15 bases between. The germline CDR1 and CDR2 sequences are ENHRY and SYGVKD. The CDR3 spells CAISESGAVGPTGELFF. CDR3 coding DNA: TGTGCCATCAGTGAGTCGGGGGCAGTTGGCCCCACCGGGGAGCTGTTTTTT.